These T cell receptor beta chains were read from a single sample in a study of cytomegalovirus exposure and HLA in healthy donors. TCRdb keeps only in-frame clones here, not all; method: immunoSEQ multiplex PCR. Of over 45,000 clones listed, more than 80% are singletons. The sequenced sample consisted of PBMCs. The receptors were gathered from a young woman in good health and CMV-seronegative. The CDR3 runs from the conserved cysteine through the conserved F or W. A D gene is named only where the DNA matches it firmly. Clone sizes are given selectively: once, few, many, or a class where the clone is expanded.

d_call	v_call	clone_size	j_call	cdr3_nt	cdr3_aa
TRBD2	TRBV9	-	TRBJ2-5	TGTGCCAGCAGCGTAGGTAGCATGGGACTAGCGGGGTACAAAGGAGAGACCCAGTACTTC	CASSVGSMGLAGYKGETQYF
-	TRBV9	once	TRBJ2-2	TGTGCCAGCAGCGCCATAGTTTCCGGGACTGAACGTCCCGGGGAGCTGTTTTTT	CASSAIVSGTERPGELFF
-	TRBV5-4	-	TRBJ2-2	TGTGCCAGCAGCTCGAAGGGACTCCGCAACACCGGGGAGCTGTTTTTT	CASSSKGLRNTGELFF
-	TRBV2	once	TRBJ2-3	TGTGCCACTCATGCCTCAGGGCTAGGGGCAGATACGCAGTATTTT	CATHASGLGADTQYF
-	TRBV5-1	few	TRBJ1-1	TGCGCCAGCAGCTCAACCGTTACAGGTGCCATGAACACTGAAGCTTTCTTT	CASSSTVTGAMNTEAFF
-	TRBV4-1	-	TRBJ2-1	TGCGCCAGCAGCCACGGAAGGGGCTCGGAGTATGAGCAGTTCTTC	CASSHGRGSEYEQFF
TRBD1	TRBV5-4	once	TRBJ1-1	TGTGCCAGCAGCGAGGGACAGGAGCCTGAAGCTTTCTTT	CASSEGQEPEAFF
-	TRBV7-9	-	TRBJ2-7	TGTGCCAGCAGCTTAGAGGCAGGGGATGAGCAGTACTTC	CASSLEAGDEQYF
-	TRBV10-2	-	TRBJ1-1	TGCGCCAGCAGTGAGGTTCGAGCAGGGGCCCTCGGGGCTTTCTTT	CASSEVRAGALGAFF
-	TRBV5-4	-	TRBJ1-2	TGTGCCAGCAGCCTTGGGGAAAGGAGCGGCTATGGCTACACCTTC	CASSLGERSGYGYTF
-	TRBV11-2	-	TRBJ1-3	TGTGCCAGCAGCATCGGACACCCAGGAAACACCATATATTTT	CASSIGHPGNTIYF
-	TRBV6-5	-	TRBJ1-1	TGTGCCAGCAGTTACTCAGGGGTTGAAGCTTTCTTT	CASSYSGVEAFF
-	TRBV6-5	-	TRBJ1-3	TGTGCCAGCAGTTACGGCGCAGGGCCTGGAAACACCATATATTTT	CASSYGAGPGNTIYF
-	TRBV27	-	TRBJ1-5	TGTGCCAGCAGAAAGACAGCCCCCAATCAGCCCCAGCATTTT	CASRKTAPNQPQHF
-	TRBV4-1	-	TRBJ1-3	TGCGCCAGCAGCCAAGTTGGGGCATCCGGAAACACCATATATTTT	CASSQVGASGNTIYF
TRBD1	TRBV19	-	TRBJ2-7	TGTGCCAGTAGCCAGACAGGGGGTCTTTACGAGCAGTACTTC	CASSQTGGLYEQYF
-	TRBV6-1	-	TRBJ1-1	TGTGCCAGCAGTGAAGGGGGCCGCACTGAAGCTTTCTTT	CASSEGGRTEAFF
TRBD1	TRBV27	-	TRBJ2-1	TGTGCCAGCAGTTCCGCCTCGGACAGGGTAGACTACAATGAGCAGTTCTTC	CASSSASDRVDYNEQFF
-	TRBV18	once	TRBJ1-1	TGTGCCAGCTCGTTAAAACAGGGGAACACTGAAGCTTTCTTT	CASSLKQGNTEAFF
-	TRBV18	-	TRBJ2-1	TGTGCCAGCTCACCTTACCGGGACATTGATGAGCAGTTCTTC	CASSPYRDIDEQFF